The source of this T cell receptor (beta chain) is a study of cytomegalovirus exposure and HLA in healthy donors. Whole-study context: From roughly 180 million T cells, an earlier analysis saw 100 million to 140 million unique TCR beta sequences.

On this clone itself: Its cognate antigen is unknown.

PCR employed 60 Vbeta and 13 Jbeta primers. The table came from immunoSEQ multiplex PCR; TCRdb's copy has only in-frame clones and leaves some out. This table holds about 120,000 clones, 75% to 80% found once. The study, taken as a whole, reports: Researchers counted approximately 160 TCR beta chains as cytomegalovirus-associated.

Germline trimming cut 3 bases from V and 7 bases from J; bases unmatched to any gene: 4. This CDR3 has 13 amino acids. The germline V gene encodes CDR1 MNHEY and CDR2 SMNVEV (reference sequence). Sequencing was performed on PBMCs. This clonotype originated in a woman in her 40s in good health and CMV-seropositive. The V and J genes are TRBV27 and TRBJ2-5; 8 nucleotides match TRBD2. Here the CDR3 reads CASSLYAGGTQYF. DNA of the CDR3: TGTGCCAGCAGTTTGTACGCGGGGGGGACCCAGTACTTC.